The present T cell receptor (beta chain) was sequenced within a study of OX40 agonist ivuxolimab in advanced cancers. Whole-study context: One patient with hepatocellular carcinoma and two with cutaneous melanoma, three in all, had partial responses.

Profiling relied on immunoSEQ multiplex PCR, and the TCRdb table lists in-frame clones only, not all of them. The table includes fewer than 85,000 clones, around 83% detected once. Baseline, cycle 4 day 1, and cycle 7 day 1 were the blood sampling points. V was pared by 3 bases and J by 7 bases, with 12 bases between. Germline values: CDR1 LNHDA, CDR2 SQIVND (reference sequence). There are 14 residues in the CDR3. On this clone: Its cognate antigen is unknown.

Overall study results and limits: Low normalized T-cell clonal expansion also characterized some of the nonresponders.

The chain uses TRBV19 and TRBJ1-4, with D possibly TRBD1 on 5 matching bases. This sequence was found in an adult with an advanced solid tumor such as melanoma, head and neck, liver or kidney cancer. Source: CD4+ or CD8+ T cells sorted from blood, taken in a trial of the OX40 agonist ivuxolimab. This CDR3 reads CASSMGRDGEKLFF. DNA of the CDR3: TGTGCCAGTAGTATGGGTCGGGACGGTGAAAAACTGTTTTTT.